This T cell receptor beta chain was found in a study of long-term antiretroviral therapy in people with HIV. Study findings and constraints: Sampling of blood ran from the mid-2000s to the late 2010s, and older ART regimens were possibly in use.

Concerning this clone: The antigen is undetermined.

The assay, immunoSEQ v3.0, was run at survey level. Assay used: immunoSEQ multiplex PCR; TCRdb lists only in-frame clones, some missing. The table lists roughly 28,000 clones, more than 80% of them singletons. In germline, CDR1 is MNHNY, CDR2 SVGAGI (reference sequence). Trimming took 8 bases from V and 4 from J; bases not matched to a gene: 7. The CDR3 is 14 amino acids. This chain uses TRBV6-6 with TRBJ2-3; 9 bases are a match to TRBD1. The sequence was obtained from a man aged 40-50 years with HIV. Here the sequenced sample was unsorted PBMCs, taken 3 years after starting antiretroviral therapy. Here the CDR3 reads CASASQGASDTQYF. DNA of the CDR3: TGTGCCAGCGCCTCACAGGGGGCTTCAGATACGCAGTATTTT.